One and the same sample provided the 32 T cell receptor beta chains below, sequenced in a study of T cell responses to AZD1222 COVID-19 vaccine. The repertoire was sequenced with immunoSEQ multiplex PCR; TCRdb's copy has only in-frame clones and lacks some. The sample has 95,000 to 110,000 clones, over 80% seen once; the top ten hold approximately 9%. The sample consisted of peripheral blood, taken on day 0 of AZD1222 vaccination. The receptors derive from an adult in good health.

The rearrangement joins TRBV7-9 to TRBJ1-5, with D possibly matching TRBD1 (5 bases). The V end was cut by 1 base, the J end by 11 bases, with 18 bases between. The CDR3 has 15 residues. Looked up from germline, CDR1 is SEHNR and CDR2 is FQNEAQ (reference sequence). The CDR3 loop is CASSLEVGAGETQHF. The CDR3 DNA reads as TGTGCCAGCAGCTTAGAGGTAGGGGCCGGAGAGACCCAGCATTTT. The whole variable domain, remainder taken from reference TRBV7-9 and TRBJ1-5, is DTGVSQNPRHKITKRGQNVTFRCDPISEHNRLYWYRQTLGQGPEFLTYFQNEAQLEKSRLLSDRFSAERPKGSFSTLEIQRTEQGDSAMYLCASSLEVGAGETQHFGDGTRLSIL.

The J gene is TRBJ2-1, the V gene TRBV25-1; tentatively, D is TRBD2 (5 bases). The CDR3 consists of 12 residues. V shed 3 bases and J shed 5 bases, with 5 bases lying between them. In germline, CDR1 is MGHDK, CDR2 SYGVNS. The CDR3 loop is CASSERDNEQFF. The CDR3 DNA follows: TGTGCCAGCAGTGAGAGGGACAATGAGCAGTTCTTC.

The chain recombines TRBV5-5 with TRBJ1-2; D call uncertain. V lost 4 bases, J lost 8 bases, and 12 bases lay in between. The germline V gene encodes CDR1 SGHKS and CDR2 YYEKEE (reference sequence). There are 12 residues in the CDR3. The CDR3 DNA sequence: TGTGCCAGCAGCCCCCAAGTGGGCGGCTACACCTTC. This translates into CASSPQVGGYTF. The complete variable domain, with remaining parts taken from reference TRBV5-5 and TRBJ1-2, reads DAGVTQSPTHLIKTRGQQVTLRCSPISGHKSVSWYQQVLGQGPQFIFQYYEKEERGRGNFPDRFSARQFPNYSSELNVNALLLGDSALYLCASSPQVGGYTFGSGTRLTVV.

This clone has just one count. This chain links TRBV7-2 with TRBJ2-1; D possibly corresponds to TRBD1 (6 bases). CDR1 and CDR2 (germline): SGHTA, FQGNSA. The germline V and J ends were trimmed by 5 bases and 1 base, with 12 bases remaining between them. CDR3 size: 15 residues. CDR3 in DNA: TGTGCCAGCAGCCCCCGACAGGAATCCTACAATGAGCAGTTCTTC. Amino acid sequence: CASSPRQESYNEQFF.

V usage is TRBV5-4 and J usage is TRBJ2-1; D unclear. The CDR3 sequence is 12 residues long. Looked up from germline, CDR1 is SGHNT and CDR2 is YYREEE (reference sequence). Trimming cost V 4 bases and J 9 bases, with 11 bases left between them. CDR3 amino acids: CASSGFYGEQFF. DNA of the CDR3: TGTGCCAGCAGCGGCTTCTACGGTGAGCAGTTCTTC.

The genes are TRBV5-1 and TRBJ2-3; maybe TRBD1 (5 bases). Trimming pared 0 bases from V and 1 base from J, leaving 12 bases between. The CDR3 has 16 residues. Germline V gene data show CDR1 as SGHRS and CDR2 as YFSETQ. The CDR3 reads CASSLGGKGGTDTQYF. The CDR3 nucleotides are TGCGCCAGCAGCTTGGGGGGCAAAGGGGGCACAGATACGCAGTATTTT.

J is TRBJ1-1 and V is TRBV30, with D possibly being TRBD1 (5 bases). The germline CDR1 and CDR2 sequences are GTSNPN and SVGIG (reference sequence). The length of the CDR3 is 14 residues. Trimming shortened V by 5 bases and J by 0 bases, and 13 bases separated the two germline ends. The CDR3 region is CAWGRTGLNTEAFF. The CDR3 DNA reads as TGTGCCTGGGGGCGCACAGGATTGAACACTGAAGCTTTCTTT.

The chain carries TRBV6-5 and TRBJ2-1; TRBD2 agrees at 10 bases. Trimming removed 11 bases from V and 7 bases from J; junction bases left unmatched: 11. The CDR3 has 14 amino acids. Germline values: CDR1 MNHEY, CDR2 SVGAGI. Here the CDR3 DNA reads TGTGCCGCACGCAGACTAGCGGGCGATAATGAGCAGTTCTTC. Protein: CAARRLAGDNEQFF.

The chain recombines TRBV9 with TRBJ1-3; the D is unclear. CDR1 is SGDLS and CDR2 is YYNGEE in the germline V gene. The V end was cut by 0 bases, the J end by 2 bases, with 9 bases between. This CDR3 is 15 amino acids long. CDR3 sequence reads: CASSVVGGAGNTIYF. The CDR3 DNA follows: TGTGCCAGCAGCGTAGTAGGTGGGGCTGGAAACACCATATATTTT.

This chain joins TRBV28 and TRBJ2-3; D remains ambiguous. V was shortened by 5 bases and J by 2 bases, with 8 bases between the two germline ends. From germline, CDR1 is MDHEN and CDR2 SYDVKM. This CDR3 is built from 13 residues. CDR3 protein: CASSPRPTDTQYF. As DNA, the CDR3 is TGTGCCAGCAGTCCGCGGCCCACAGATACGCAGTATTTT. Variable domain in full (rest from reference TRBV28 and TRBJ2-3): DVKVTQSSRYLVKRTGEKVFLECVQDMDHENMFWYRQDPGLGLRLIYFSYDVKMKEKGDIPEGYSVSREKKERFSLILESASTNQTSMYLCASSPRPTDTQYFGPGTRLTVL.

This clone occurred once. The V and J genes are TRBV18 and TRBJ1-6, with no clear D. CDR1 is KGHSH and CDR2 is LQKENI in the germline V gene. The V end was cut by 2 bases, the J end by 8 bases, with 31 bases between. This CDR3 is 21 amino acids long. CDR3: CASSPIQVAGITNVGYSPLHF. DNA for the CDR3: TGTGCCAGCTCACCAATCCAGGTGGCGGGAATCACCAATGTCGGGTATTCACCCCTCCACTTT.

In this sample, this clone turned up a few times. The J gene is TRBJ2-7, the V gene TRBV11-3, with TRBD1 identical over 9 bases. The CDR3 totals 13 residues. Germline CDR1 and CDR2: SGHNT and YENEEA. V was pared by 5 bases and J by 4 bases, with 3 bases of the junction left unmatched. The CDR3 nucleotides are TGTGCCAGCAGCCACGGGACAGGGTACGAGCAGTACTTC. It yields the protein CASSHGTGYEQYF.

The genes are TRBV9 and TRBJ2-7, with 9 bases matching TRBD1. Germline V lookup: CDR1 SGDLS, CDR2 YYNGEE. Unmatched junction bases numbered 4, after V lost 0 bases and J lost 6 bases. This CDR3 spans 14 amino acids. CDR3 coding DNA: TGTGCCAGCAGCGTAGAGGGACAGGGAAGCGAGCAGTACTTC. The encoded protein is CASSVEGQGSEQYF.

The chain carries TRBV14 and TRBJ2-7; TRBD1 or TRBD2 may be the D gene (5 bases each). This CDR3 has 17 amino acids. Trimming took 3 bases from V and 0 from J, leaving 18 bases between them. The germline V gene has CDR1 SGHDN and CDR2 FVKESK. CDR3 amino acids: CASSQYPGHFSSYEQYF. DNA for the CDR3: TGTGCCAGCAGCCAGTATCCGGGGCATTTTAGCTCCTACGAGCAGTACTTC.

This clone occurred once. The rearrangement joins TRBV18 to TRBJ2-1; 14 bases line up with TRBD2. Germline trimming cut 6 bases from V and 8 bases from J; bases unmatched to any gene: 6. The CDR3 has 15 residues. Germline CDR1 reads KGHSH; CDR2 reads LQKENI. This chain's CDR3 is CASSPGLAGAYEQFF. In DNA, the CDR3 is TGTGCCAGCTCGCCGGGACTAGCGGGAGCGTATGAGCAGTTCTTC. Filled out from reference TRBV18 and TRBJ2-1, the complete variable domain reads NAGVMQNPRHLVRRRGQEARLRCSPMKGHSHVYWYRQLPEEGLKFMVYLQKENIIDESGMPKERFSAEFPKEGPSILRIQQVVRGDSAAYFCASSPGLAGAYEQFFGPGTRLTVL.

CDR3 bases: TGTGCCAGCTCCCAGGACAGCCACAATTCACCCCTCCACTTT. This translates into CASSQDSHNSPLHF. V gene TRBV18 combines with J gene TRBJ1-6; D perhaps matches TRBD1 (6 bases). V gave up 6 bases and J gave up 7 bases, with 13 bases separating them. The CDR3 consists of 14 residues. Germline V gene lookup returns CDR1 KGHSH and CDR2 LQKENI.

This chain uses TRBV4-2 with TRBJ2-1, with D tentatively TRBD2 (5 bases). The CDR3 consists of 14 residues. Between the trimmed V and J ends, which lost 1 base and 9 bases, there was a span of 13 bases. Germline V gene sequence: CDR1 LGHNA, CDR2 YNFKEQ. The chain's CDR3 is CASSQALLRAEQFF. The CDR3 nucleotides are TGTGCCAGCAGCCAAGCCCTCCTGAGGGCTGAGCAGTTCTTC.

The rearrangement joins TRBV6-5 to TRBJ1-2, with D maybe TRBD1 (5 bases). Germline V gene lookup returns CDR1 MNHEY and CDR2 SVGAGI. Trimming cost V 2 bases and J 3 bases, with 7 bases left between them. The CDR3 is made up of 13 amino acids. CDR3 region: CASSYQGYYGYTF. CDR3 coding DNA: TGTGCCAGCAGTTACCAGGGATACTATGGCTACACCTTC.

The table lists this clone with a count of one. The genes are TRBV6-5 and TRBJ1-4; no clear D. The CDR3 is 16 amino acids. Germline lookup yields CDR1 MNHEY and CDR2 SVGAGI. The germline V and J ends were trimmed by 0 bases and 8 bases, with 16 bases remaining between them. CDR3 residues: CASSYSTPLLGEKLFF. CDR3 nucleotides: TGTGCCAGCAGTTACTCGACCCCTCTATTAGGGGAAAAACTGTTTTTT.

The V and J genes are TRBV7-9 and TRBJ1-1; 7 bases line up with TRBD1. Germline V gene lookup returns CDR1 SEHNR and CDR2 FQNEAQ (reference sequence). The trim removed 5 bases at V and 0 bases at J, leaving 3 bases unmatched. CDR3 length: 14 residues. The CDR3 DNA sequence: TGTGCCAGCAGCCTGACAGGGCTGAACACTGAAGCTTTCTTT. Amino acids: CASSLTGLNTEAFF.

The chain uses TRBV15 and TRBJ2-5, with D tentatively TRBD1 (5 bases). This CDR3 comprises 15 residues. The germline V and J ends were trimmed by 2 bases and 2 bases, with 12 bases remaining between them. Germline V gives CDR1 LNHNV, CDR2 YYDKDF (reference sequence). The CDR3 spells CATSRPRTGQETQYF. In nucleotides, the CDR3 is TGTGCCACCAGCAGACCCCGCACAGGACAAGAGACCCAGTACTTC.

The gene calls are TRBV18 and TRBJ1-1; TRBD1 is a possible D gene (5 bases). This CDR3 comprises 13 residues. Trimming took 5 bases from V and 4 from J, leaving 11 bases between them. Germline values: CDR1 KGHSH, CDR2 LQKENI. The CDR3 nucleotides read TGTGCCAGCTCAGGCCGGCAGGGCACTGAAGCTTTCTTT. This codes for CASSGRQGTEAFF.

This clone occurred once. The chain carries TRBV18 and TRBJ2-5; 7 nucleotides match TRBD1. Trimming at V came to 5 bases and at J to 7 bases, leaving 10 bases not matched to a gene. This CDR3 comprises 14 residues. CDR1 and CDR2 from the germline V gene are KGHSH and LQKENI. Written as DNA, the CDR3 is TGTGCCAGCTCATTCAACAGGGGAGAAGGGACCCAGTACTTC. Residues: CASSFNRGEGTQYF. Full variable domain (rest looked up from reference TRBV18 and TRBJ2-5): NAGVMQNPRHLVRRRGQEARLRCSPMKGHSHVYWYRQLPEEGLKFMVYLQKENIIDESGMPKERFSAEFPKEGPSILRIQQVVRGDSAAYFCASSFNRGEGTQYFGPGTRLLVL.

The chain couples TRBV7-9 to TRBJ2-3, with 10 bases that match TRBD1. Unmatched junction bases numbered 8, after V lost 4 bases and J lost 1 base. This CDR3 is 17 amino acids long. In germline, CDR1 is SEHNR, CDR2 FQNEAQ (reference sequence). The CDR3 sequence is CASSSPQGTGGTDTQYF. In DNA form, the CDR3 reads TGTGCCAGCAGCTCACCTCAAGGGACAGGGGGCACAGATACGCAGTATTTT.

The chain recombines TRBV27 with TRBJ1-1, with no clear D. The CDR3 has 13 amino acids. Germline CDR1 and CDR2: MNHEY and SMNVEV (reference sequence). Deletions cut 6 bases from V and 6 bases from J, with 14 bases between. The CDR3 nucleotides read TGTGCCAGCAGCCGGATGCTACCTCCTGAAGCTTTCTTT. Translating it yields CASSRMLPPEAFF.

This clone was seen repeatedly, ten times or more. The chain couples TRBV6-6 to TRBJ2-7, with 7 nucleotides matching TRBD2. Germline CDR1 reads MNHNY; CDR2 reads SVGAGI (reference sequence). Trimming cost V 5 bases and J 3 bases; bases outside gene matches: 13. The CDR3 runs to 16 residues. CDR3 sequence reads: CASSRTFSGTNYEQYF. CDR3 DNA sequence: TGTGCCAGCAGTCGAACCTTTTCAGGGACTAACTACGAGCAGTACTTC.

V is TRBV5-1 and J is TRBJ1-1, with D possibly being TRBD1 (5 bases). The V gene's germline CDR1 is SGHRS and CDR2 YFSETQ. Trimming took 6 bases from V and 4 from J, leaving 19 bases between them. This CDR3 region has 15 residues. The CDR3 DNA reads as TGCGCCAGCAAAGTGTATCGGGGGGAAGGCACTGAAGCTTTCTTT. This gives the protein CASKVYRGEGTEAFF.

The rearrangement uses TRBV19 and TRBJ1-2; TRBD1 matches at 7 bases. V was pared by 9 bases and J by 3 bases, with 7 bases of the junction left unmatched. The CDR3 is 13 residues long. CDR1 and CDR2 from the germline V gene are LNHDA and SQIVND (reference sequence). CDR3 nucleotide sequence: TGTGCCAGCTCGGACAGGACTTACTATGGCTACACCTTC. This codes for CASSDRTYYGYTF.

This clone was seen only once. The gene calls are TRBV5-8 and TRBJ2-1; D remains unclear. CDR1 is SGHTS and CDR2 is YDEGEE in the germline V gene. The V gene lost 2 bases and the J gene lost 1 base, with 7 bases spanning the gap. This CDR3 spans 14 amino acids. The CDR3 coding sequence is TGTGCCAGCAGCTTCTACCTGTCCTACAATGAGCAGTTCTTC. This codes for CASSFYLSYNEQFF.

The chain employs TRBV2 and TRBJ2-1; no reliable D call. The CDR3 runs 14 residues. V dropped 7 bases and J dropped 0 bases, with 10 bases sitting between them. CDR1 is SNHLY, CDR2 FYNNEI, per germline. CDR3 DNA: TGTGCCAGCACGCCCCGTAGCTCCTACAATGAGCAGTTCTTC. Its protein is CASTPRSSYNEQFF.

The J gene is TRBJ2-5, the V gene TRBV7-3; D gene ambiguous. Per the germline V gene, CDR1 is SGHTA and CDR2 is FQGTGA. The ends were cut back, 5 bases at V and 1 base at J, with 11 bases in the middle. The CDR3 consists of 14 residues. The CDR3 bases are TGTGCCAGCAGCGTTTCCGGCCCCCAAGAGACCCAGTACTTC. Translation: CASSVSGPQETQYF.

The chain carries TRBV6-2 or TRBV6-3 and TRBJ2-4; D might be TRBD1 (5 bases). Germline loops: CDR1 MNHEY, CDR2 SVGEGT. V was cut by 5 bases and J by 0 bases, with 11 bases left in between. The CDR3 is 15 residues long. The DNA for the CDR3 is TGTGCCAGCAGTGTTCTGGGGCTAGCCAAAAACATTCAGTACTTC. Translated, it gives CASSVLGLAKNIQYF.